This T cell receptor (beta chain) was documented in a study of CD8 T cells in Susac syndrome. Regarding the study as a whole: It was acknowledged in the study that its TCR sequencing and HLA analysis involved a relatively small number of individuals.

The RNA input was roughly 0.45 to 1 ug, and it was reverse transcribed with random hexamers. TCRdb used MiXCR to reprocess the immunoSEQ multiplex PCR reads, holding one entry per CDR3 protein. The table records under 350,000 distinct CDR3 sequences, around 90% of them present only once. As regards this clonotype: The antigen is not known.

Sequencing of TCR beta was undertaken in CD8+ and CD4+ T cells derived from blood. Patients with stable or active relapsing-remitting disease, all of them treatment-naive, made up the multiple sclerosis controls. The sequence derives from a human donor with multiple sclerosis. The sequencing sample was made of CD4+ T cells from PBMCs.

The CDR3: CASSRAGLGANVLTF. The CDR3 DNA reads as TGCGCCAGCAGCCGGGCGGGGCTTGGGGCCAACGTCCTGACTTTC. This sequence joins TRBV5-1 and TRBJ2-6; D perhaps matches TRBD2 (6 bases). Germline CDR1 reads SGHRS; CDR2 reads YFSETQ. This CDR3 has 15 residues. V was trimmed by 4 bases and J by 3 bases, leaving 11 bases between them.